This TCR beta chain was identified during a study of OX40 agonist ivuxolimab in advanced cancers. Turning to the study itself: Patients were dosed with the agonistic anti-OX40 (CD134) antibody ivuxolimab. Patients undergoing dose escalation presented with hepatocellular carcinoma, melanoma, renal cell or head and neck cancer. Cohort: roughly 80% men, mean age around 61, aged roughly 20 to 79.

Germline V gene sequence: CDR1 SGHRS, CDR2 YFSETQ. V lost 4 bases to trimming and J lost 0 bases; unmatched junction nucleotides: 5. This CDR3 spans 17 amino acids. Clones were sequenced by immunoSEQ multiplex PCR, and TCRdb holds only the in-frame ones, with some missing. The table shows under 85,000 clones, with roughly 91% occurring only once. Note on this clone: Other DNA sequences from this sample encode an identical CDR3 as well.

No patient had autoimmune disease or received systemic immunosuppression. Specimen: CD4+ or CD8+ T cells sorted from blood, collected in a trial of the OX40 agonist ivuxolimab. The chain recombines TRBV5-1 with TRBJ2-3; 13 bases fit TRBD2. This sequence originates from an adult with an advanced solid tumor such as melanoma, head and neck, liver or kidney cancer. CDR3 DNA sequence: TGCGCCAGCAGCCTCGGACTAGCGGGAGATAGCACAGATACGCAGTATTTT. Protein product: CASSLGLAGDSTDTQYF.